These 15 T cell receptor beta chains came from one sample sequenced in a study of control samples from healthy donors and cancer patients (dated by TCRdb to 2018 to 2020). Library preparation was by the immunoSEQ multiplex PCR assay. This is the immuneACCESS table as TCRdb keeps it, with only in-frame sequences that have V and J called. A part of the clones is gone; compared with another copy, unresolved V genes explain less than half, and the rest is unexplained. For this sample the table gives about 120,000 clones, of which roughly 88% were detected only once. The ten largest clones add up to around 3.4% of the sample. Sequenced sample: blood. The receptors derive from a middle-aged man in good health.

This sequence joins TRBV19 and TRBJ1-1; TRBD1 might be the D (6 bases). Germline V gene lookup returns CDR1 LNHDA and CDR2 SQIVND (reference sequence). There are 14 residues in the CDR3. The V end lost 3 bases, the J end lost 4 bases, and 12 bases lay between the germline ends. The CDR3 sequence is CASSIPGGGTEAFF. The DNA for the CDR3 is TGTGCCAGTAGTATTCCGGGGGGCGGCACTGAAGCTTTCTTT. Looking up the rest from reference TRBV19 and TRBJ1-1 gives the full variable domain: DGGITQSPKYLFRKEGQNVTLSCEQNLNHDAMYWYRQDPGQGLRLIYYSQIVNDFQKGDIAEGYSVSREKKESFPLTVTSAQKNPTAFYLCASSIPGGGTEAFFGQGTRLTVV.

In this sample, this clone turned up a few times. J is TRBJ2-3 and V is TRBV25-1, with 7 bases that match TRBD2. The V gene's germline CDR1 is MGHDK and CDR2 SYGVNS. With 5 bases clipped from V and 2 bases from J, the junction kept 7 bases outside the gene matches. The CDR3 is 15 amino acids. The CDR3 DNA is TGTGCCAGCAGTCTACCGGGACTACTCACAGATACGCAGTATTTT. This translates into CASSLPGLLTDTQYF.

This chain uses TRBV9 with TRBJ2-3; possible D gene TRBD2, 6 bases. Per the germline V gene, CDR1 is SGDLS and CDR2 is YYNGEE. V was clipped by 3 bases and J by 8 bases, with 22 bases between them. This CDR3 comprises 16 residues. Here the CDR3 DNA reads TGTGCCAGCAGCGCCCAGTCGGGCGGGACCTGGGGTACGCAGTATTTT. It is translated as CASSAQSGGTWGTQYF. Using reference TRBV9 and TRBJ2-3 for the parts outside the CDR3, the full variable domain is DSGVTQTPKHLITATGQRVTLRCSPRSGDLSVYWYQQSLDQGLQFLIQYYNGEERAKGNILERFSAQQFPDLHSELNLSSLELGDSALYFCASSAQSGGTWGTQYFGPGTRLTVL.

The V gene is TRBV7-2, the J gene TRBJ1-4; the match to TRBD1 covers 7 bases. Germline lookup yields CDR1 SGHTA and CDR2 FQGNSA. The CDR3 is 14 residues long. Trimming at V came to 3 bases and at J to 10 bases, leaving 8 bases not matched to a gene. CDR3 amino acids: CASSLQGGSVKLFF. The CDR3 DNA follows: TGTGCCAGCAGCTTGCAGGGGGGGTCGGTAAAACTGTTTTTT.

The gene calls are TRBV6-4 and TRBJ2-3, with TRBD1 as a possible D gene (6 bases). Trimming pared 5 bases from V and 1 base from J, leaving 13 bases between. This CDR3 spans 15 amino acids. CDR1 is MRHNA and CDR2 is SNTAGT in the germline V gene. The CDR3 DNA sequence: TGTGCCAGCAGTTTCACAGGGTCGGGCACAGATACGCAGTATTTT. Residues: CASSFTGSGTDTQYF.

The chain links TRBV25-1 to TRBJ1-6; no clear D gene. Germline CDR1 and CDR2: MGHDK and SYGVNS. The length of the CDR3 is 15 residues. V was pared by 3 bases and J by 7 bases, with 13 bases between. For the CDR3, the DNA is TGTGCCAGCAGTGACCGGGCAGGTCAGAATTCACCCCTCCACTTT. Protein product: CASSDRAGQNSPLHF.

CDR3 nucleotide sequence: TGTGCCACCAGTGTAAGCGGGGGTTCCCCCAATGAGCAGTTCTTC. Residues: CATSVSGGSPNEQFF. The chain couples TRBV24-1 to TRBJ2-1; 8 positions match TRBD2. CDR3 length: 15 amino acids. The J segment lost 6 bases and the V segment lost 5 bases, leaving 8 bases of the junction unmatched. Germline CDR1 and CDR2: KGHDR and SFDVKD.

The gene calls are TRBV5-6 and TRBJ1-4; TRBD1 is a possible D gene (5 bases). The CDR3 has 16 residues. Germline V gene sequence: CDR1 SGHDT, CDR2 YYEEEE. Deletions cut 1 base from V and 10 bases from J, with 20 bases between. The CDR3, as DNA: TGTGCCAGCAGCTTGTTATCTGGGGCCGCGGAGGGAAAACTGTTTTTT. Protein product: CASSLLSGAAEGKLFF.

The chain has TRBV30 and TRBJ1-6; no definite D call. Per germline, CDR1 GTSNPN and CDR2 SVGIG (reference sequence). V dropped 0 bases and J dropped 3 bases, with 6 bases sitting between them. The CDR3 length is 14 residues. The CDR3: CAWSVQYYNSPLHF. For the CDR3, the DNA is TGTGCCTGGAGTGTACAATACTATAATTCACCCCTCCACTTT.

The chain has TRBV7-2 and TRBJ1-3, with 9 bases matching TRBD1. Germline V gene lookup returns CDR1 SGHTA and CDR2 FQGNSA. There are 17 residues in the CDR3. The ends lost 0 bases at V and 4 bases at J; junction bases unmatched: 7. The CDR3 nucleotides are TGTGCCAGCAGCTTAGCGGGGGACAGGGTGGCAGGAAACACCATATATTTT. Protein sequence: CASSLAGDRVAGNTIYF.

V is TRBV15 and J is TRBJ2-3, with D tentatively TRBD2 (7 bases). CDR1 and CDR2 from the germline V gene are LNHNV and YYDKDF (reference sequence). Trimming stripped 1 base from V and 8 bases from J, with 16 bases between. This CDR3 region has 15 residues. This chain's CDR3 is CATSRGVGGQGTQYF. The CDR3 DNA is TGTGCCACCAGCAGAGGGGTCGGGGGGCAAGGTACGCAGTATTTT.

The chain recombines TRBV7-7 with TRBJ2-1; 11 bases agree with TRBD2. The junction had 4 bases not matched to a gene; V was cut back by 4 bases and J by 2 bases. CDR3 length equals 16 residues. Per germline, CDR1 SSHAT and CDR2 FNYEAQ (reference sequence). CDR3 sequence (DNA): TGTGCCAGCAGCTCCGGGACTAGCGGAACCTACAATGAGCAGTTCTTC. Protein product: CASSSGTSGTYNEQFF.

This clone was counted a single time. In nucleotides, the CDR3 is TGTGCCAGCAGCTTACAGGGACCTACTGAAAAACTGTTTTTT. Protein sequence: CASSLQGPTEKLFF. The chain carries TRBV5-6 and TRBJ1-4, with a possible D match to TRBD1 (6 bases). Per germline, CDR1 SGHDT and CDR2 YYEEEE. The germline V and J ends were trimmed by 2 bases and 7 bases, with 12 bases remaining between them. This CDR3 spans 14 amino acids.

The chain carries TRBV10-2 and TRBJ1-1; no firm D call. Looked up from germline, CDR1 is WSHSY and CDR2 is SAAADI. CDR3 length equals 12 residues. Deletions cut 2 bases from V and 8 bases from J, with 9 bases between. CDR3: CASSELRGEAFF. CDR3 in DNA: TGCGCCAGCAGTGAGCTGAGAGGGGAAGCTTTCTTT.

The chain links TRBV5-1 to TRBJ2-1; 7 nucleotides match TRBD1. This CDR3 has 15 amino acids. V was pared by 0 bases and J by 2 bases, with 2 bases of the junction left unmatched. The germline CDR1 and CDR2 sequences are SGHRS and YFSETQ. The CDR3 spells CASSLDRGAYNEQFF. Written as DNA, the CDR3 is TGCGCCAGCAGCTTGGACAGGGGAGCCTACAATGAGCAGTTCTTC.